This T cell receptor (beta chain) came from a study of T cells after yellow fever vaccination. Study-wide results and caveats: Detected again after the booster were most primary-vaccination clones, at 95% to 98% CD4 and 80% to 90% CD8. Abundant clonotypes from the bulk population could get into FACS-sorted repertoires as contaminants.

Each CDR3 protein gets one entry after TCRdb re-called the 5' RACE reads with MiXCR. The table shows some 560,000 distinct CDR3 sequences, with about a sixth occurring only once. Trimming took 10 bases from V and 5 from J, leaving 12 bases between them. Germline values: CDR1 ENHRY, CDR2 SYGVKD. The CDR3 extends over 12 amino acids. For this clonotype: The antigen is undetermined.

The sequences come from PBMCs, collected more than 4 days after the first yellow fever vaccination. This clonotype was sampled from a young man who received the YFV17D yellow fever vaccine. The chain uses TRBV10-3 and TRBJ1-5; a possible D gene is TRBD1 (5 bases). The CDR3 protein is CATAGGDQPQHF. The CDR3 DNA sequence: TGTGCCACGGCCGGGGGGGATCAGCCCCAGCATTTT.